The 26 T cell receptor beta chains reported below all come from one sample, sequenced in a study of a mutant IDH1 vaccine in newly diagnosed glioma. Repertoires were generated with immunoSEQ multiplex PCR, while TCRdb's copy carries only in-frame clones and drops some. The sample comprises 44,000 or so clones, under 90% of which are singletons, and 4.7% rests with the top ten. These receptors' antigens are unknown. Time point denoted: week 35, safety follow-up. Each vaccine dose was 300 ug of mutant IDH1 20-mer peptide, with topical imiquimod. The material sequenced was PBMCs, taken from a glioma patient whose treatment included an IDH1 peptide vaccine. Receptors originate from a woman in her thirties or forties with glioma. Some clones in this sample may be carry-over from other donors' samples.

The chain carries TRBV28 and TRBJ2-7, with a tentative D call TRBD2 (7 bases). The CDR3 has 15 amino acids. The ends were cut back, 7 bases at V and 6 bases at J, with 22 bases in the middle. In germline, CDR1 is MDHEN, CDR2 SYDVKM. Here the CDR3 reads CASTLGGAGGVEQYF. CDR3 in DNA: TGTGCCAGCACGCTAGGGGGGGCGGGCGGGGTCGAGCAGTACTTC.

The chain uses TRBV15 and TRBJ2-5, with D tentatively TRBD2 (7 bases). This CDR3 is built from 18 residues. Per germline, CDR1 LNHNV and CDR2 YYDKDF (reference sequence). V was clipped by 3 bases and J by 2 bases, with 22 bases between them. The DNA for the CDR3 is TGTGCCACCAGCAGGTCACTTTGGGGGCTAGCGGATCAAGAGACCCAGTACTTC. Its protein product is CATSRSLWGLADQETQYF.

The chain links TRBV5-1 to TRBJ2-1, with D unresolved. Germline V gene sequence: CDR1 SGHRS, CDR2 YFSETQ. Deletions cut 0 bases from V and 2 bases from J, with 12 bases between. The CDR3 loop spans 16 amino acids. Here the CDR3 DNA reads TGCGCCAGCAGCTTGGCGGCTGGCCGGCCCTACAATGAGCAGTTCTTC. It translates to CASSLAAGRPYNEQFF.

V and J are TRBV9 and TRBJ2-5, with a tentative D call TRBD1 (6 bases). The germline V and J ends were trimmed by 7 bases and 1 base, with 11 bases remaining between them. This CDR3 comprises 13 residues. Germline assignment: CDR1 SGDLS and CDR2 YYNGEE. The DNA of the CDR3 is TGTGCCAGCTCCTCGACAGGCCAAGAGACCCAGTACTTC. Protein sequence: CASSSTGQETQYF.

Written as DNA, the CDR3 is TGTGCCAGCAGCCGACACGGGACAGGGTTCCCCGGGGAGCTGTTTTTT. Translation: CASSRHGTGFPGELFF. V is TRBV7-2 and J is TRBJ2-2; 9 bases line up with TRBD1. The CDR3 runs 16 residues. V trimming: 5 bases; J trimming: 6 bases; junction bases outside the gene matches: 10. CDR1 is SGHTA, CDR2 FQGNSA, per germline.

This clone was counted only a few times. DNA of the CDR3: TGTGCCAGCAGCCAAGATCCCAACACCGGGGAGCTGTTTTTT. It specifies CASSQDPNTGELFF. The chain joins TRBV4-2 to TRBJ2-2; no clear D. V gave up 0 bases and J gave up 2 bases, with 4 bases separating them. CDR3 length: 14 residues. Looked up from germline, CDR1 is LGHNA and CDR2 is YNFKEQ.

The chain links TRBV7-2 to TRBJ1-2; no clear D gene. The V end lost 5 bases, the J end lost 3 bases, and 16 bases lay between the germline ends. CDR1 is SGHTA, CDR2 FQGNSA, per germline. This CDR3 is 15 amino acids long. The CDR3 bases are TGTGCCAGCAGCCAGGATCGGGTGTCGGACTATGGCTACACCTTC. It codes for CASSQDRVSDYGYTF.

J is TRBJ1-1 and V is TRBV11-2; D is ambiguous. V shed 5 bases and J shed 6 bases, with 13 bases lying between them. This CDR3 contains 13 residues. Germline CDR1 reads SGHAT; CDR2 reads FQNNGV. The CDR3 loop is CASSRGPRAEAFF. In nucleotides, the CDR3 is TGTGCCAGCAGCCGAGGCCCACGGGCTGAAGCTTTCTTT.

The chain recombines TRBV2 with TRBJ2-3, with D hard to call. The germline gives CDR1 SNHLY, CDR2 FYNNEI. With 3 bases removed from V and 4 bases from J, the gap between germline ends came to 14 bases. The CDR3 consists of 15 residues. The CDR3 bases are TGTGCCAGCAGTGATGTAAGACCCGTGGCAGATACGCAGTATTTT. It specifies CASSDVRPVADTQYF.

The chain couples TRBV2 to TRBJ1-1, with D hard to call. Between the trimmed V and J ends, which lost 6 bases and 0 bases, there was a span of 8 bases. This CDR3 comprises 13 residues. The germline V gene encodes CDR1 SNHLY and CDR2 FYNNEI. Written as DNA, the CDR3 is TGTGCCAGCAGGGTGGAGGTGAACACTGAAGCTTTCTTT. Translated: CASRVEVNTEAFF.

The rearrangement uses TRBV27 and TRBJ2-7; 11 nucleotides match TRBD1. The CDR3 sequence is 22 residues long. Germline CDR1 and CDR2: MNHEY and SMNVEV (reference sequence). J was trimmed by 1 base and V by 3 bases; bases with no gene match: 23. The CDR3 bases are TGTGCCAGCAGTTTGGGGCCAGGTGGGGCCTCCGGGACAGGGGGTTTTTCCTACGAGCAGTACTTC. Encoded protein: CASSLGPGGASGTGGFSYEQYF.

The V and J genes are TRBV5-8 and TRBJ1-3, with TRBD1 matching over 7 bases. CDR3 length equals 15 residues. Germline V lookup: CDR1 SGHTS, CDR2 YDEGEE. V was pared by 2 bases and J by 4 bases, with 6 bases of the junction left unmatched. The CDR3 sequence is CASSFLTGSGNTIYF. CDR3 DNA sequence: TGTGCCAGCAGCTTCCTGACAGGGTCGGGAAACACCATATATTTT.

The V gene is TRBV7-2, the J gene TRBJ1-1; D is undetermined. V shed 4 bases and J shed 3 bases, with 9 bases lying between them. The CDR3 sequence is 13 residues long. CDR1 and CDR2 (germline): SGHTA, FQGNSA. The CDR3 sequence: CASSWNTDTEAFF. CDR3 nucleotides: TGTGCCAGCAGCTGGAACACGGACACTGAAGCTTTCTTT.

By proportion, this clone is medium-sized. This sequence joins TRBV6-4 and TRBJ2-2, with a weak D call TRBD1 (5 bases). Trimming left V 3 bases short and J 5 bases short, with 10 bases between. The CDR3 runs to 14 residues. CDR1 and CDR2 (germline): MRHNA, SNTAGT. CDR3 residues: CASSEGGQTGELFF. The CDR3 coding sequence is TGTGCCAGCAGTGAGGGCGGACAAACCGGGGAGCTGTTTTTT.

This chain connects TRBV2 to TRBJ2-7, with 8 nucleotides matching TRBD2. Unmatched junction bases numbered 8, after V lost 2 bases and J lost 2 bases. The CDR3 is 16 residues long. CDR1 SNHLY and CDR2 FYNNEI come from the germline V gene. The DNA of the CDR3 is TGTGCCAGCAGTGAACTCCGGGGGGGCCCAACCTACGAGCAGTACTTC. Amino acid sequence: CASSELRGGPTYEQYF.

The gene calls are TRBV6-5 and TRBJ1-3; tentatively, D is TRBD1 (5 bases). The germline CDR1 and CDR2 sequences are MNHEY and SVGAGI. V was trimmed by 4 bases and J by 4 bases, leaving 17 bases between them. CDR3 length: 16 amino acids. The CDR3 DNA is TGTGCCAGCAGTTGGGGGACTGGAACGGGGGGAAACACCATATATTTT. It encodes CASSWGTGTGGNTIYF.

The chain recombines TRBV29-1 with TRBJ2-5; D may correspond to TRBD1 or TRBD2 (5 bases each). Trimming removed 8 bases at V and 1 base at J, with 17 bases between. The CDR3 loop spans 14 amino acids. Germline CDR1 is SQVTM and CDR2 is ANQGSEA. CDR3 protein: CSIRDGTIQETQYF. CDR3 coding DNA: TGCAGCATCCGGGACGGGACGATCCAAGAGACCCAGTACTTC.

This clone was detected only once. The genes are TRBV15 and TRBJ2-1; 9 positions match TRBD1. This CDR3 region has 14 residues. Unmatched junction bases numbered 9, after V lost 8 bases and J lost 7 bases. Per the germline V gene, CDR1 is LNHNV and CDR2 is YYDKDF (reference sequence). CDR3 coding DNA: TGTGCCACCCGACGCGGGGACAGGGTTAATGAGCAGTTCTTC. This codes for CATRRGDRVNEQFF.

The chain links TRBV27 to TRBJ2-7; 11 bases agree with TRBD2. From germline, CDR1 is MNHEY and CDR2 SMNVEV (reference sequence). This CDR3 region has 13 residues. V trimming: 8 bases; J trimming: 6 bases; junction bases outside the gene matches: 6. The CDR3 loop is CASCTSGSGEQYF. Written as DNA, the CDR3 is TGTGCCAGCTGCACTAGCGGGAGTGGCGAGCAGTACTTC.

CDR3 residues: CASKVAGGRHGEQYF. The CDR3 DNA follows: TGTGCCAGTAAGGTAGCGGGGGGCCGCCATGGAGAGCAGTACTTC. V is TRBV19 and J is TRBJ2-7; TRBD2 aligns across 10 bases. The CDR3 length is 15 residues. Germline lookup yields CDR1 LNHDA and CDR2 SQIVND (reference sequence). The V segment lost 7 bases and the J segment 7 bases; nucleotides outside the gene matches: 13.

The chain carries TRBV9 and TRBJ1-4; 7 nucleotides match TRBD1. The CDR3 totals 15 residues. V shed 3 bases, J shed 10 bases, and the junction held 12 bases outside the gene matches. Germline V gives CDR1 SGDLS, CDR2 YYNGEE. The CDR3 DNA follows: TGTGCCAGCAGCGCACCTGACAGGGCTGGTGGAAAACTGTTTTTT. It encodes CASSAPDRAGGKLFF.

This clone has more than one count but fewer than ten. The CDR3 DNA sequence: TGTGCCAGCAGTTTGAGCTGGGGCAGACAGAACACTGAAGCTTTCTTT. Protein: CASSLSWGRQNTEAFF. The genes are TRBV27 and TRBJ1-1; the D gene is possibly TRBD1 (5 bases). Germline-derived CDR1 and CDR2 are MNHEY and SMNVEV (reference sequence). The CDR3 length is 16 residues. Trimming left V 3 bases short and J 1 base short, with 15 bases between.

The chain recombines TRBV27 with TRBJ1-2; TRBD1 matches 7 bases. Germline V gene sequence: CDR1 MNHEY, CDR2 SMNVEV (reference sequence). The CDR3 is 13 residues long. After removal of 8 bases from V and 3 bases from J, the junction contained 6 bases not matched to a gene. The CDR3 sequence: CASRRGNDYGYTF. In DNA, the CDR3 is TGTGCCAGCCGCAGGGGGAATGACTATGGCTACACCTTC.

The CDR3 spells CASSSRTSGGNEQFF. In DNA, the CDR3 is TGTGCCAGCAGCTCAAGGACTAGCGGGGGCAATGAGCAGTTCTTC. This sequence joins TRBV7-2 and TRBJ2-1; 13 bases line up with TRBD2. The CDR3 extends over 15 amino acids. With 4 bases clipped from V and 6 bases from J, the junction kept 3 bases outside the gene matches. Germline V lookup: CDR1 SGHTA, CDR2 FQGNSA.

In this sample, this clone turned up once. This CDR3 reads CASSKSRGEQFF. The CDR3 DNA is TGTGCCAGCAGCAAAAGCCGGGGTGAGCAGTTCTTC. This sequence joins TRBV13 and TRBJ2-1; D is perhaps TRBD2 (5 bases). Germline V gives CDR1 PRHDT, CDR2 FYEKMQ (reference sequence). CDR3 length: 12 amino acids. Trimming cost V 5 bases and J 9 bases, with 11 bases left between them.

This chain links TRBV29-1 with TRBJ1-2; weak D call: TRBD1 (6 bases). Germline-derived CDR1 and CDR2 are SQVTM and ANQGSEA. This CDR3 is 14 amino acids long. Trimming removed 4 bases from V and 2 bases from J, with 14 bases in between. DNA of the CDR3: TGCAGCGTTGGGGAGGGTACAGGGAACTATGGCTACACCTTC. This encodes CSVGEGTGNYGYTF. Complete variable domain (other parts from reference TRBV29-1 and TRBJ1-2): SAVISQKPSRDICQRGTSLTIQCQVDSQVTMMFWYRQQPGQSLTLIATANQGSEATYESGFVIDKFPISRPNLTFSTLTVSNMSPEDSSIYLCSVGEGTGNYGYTFGSGTRLTVV.